These T cell receptor beta chains were read from a single sample in a study of early T cells in non-severe SARS-CoV-2 infection. TCRdb itself ran the 5' RACE reads through MiXCR, one entry per CDR3 protein. The sample yields 43,000 or so distinct CDR3 sequences, under 9.5% seen once. Sequencing used whole blood. These TCRs come from an adult who was a healthcare worker with PCR-confirmed SARS-CoV-2 infection or an uninfected control (not recorded which). Both conserved end residues are part of each CDR3. The D gene is left open where the match is weak. Some rows mark clone size as missing; the rest say once, few, many or name a class of expanded clone.

J | V | D | size | CDR3 | DNA
TRBJ2-7 | TRBV20-1 | NA | many | CSARDGLAWYEQYF | TGCAGTGCTAGAGACGGGCTAGCGTGGTACGAGCAGTACTTC
TRBJ2-7 | TRBV28 | TRBD1 | many | CASIAQTGSYEQYF | TGTGCCAGCATCGCCCAGACAGGGTCCTACGAGCAGTACTTC
TRBJ2-5 | TRBV2 | NA | once | CASSEYQETQYF | TGTGCCAGCAGTGAGTACCAAGAGACCCAGTACTTC
TRBJ2-5 | TRBV6-6 | NA | many | CASSYAGPQETQYF | TGTGCCAGCAGTTACGCCGGGCCCCAAGAGACCCAGTACTTC
TRBJ1-5 | TRBV4-2 | NA | many | CASSQAFEGNQPQHF | TGTGCCAGCAGCCAAGCTTTTGAGGGCAATCAGCCCCAGCATTTT
TRBJ1-6 | TRBV20-1 | TRBD1 | NA | CSAYQGAGSPLHF | TGCAGTGCTTACCAGGGGGCCGGTTCACCCCTCCACTTT
TRBJ1-2 | TRBV7-9 | NA | many | CASSLGPQPNYGYTF | TGTGCCAGCAGCTTAGGCCCACAGCCTAACTATGGCTACACCTTC
TRBJ1-1 | TRBV7-8 | TRBD1 | many | CASSTRQGLEAFF | TGTGCCAGCAGCACCCGACAGGGCTTAGAAGCTTTCTTT
TRBJ2-7 | TRBV5-5 | NA | few | CASSLAGDSYEQYF | TGTGCCAGCAGCTTGGCAGGGGACTCCTACGAGCAGTACTTC
TRBJ2-1 | TRBV20-1 | TRBD2 | many | CSARDLSGAYNEQFF | TGCAGTGCTAGAGATCTTAGCGGGGCGTACAATGAGCAGTTCTTC
TRBJ2-5 | TRBV29-1 | NA | once | CSGLDGGETQYF | TGCAGCGGCCTTGATGGGGGAGAGACCCAGTACTTC
TRBJ2-7 | TRBV29-1 | NA | medium-sized | CSVLGDEFYEQYF | TGCAGCGTTCTCGGTGACGAATTCTACGAGCAGTACTTC
TRBJ1-2 | TRBV3-1 | NA | many | CASSRVANYGYTF | TGTGCCAGCAGCCGGGTAGCTAACTATGGCTACACCTTC
TRBJ1-3 | TRBV6-1 | NA | NA | CAGTFGGNSGNTIYF | TGTGCCGGGACGTTTGGGGGAAATTCTGGAAACACCATATATTTT
TRBJ1-1 | TRBV29-1 | TRBD1 | NA | CSGTGRWAMNTEAFF | TGCAGCGGGACAGGGAGATGGGCCATGAACACTGAAGCTTTCTTT
TRBJ2-7 | TRBV20-1 | TRBD2 | many | CSANTAGGRTYEQYF | TGCAGTGCAAACACCGCGGGGGGCCGGACCTACGAGCAGTACTTC
TRBJ1-5 | TRBV6-2/TRBV6-3 | NA | few | CASSYQSPGEGDQPQHF | TGTGCCAGCAGTTATCAGTCCCCCGGGGAAGGGGATCAGCCCCAGCATTTT
TRBJ2-3 | TRBV21-1 | NA | many | CASKRMTALTDTQYF | TGTGCCAGCAAACGAATGACAGCCCTCACAGATACGCAGTATTTT
TRBJ2-1 | TRBV15 | NA | many | CATSRGEGVEQFF | TGTGCCACCAGCAGAGGGGAGGGGGTTGAGCAGTTCTTC
TRBJ2-3 | TRBV3-1 | TRBD1 | many | CASSQEPQGETDTQYF | TGTGCCAGCAGCCAAGAACCTCAGGGGGAGACAGATACGCAGTATTTT
TRBJ2-7 | TRBV4-2 | NA | few | CASSPVGGAYEQYF | TGTGCCAGCAGCCCCGTCGGGGGTGCGTACGAGCAGTACTTC
TRBJ2-2 | TRBV10-3 | NA | medium-sized | CAISELARLNTGELFF | TGTGCCATCAGTGAGTTAGCTCGGCTGAACACCGGGGAGCTGTTTTTT
TRBJ1-1 | TRBV30 | NA | many | CAWRVRGSNIWKTEAFF | TGTGCCTGGAGGGTACGGGGGTCAAATATTTGGAAAACTGAAGCTTTCTTT
TRBJ2-1 | TRBV5-1 | NA | NA | CAGSAIGHEQFF | TGCGCCGGCAGCGCTATAGGCCATGAGCAGTTCTTC
TRBJ1-5 | TRBV6-2/TRBV6-3 | NA | many | CASSYGRGDYSNQPQHF | TGTGCCAGCAGTTACGGCAGAGGAGACTATAGCAATCAGCCCCAGCATTTT
TRBJ1-3 | TRBV4-3 | NA | few | CASSQDTNSGNTIYF | TGCGCCAGCAGCCAAGACACAAACTCTGGAAACACCATATATTTT
TRBJ2-7 | TRBV28 | TRBD1 | many | CASRTGVFSYEQYF | TGTGCCAGCCGCACAGGGGTCTTCTCCTACGAGCAGTACTTC
TRBJ2-7 | TRBV29-1 | TRBD1 | few | CSVRTGAYEQYF | TGCAGCGTTAGGACAGGGGCCTACGAGCAGTACTTC
TRBJ1-5 | TRBV6-5 | TRBD1 | NA | CASRPSFLWDRRSRWSNQPQHF | TGTGCCAGCAGGCCGAGTTTTCTTTGGGACAGGCGCTCCCGGTGGAGCAATCAGCCCCAGCATTTT
TRBJ2-2 | TRBV5-5 | TRBD1 | NA | CASSLRTGHTGELFF | TGTGCCAGCAGCCTTCGGACAGGGCATACCGGGGAGCTGTTTTTT
TRBJ1-5 | TRBV6-6 | NA | many | CASTPWATSNQPQHF | TGTGCCAGCACCCCCTGGGCCACTAGCAATCAGCCCCAGCATTTT
TRBJ1-5 | TRBV7-2 | NA | many | CASSLESQPYQPQHF | TGTGCCAGCAGCTTAGAGTCTCAGCCCTATCAGCCCCAGCATTTT
TRBJ2-2 | TRBV2 | NA | few | CASSPKINTGELFF | TGTGCCAGCAGTCCCAAGATAAACACCGGGGAGCTGTTTTTT
TRBJ2-3 | TRBV4-3 | NA | NA | CASSQAEGGSDTQYF | TGCGCCAGCAGCCAAGCTGAGGGGGGGTCGGATACGCAGTATTTT
TRBJ2-1 | TRBV7-9 | NA | NA | CASSLETGLGHNEQFF | TGTGCCAGCAGCTTAGAGACAGGCCTGGGGCACAATGAGCAGTTCTTC
TRBJ1-2 | TRBV18 | TRBD1 | many | CASSPGTDYGYTF | TGTGCCAGCTCACCCGGGACAGACTATGGCTACACCTTC
TRBJ2-5 | TRBV28 | NA | NA | CASSFPDGVQETQYF | TGTGCCAGCAGTTTCCCGGACGGAGTACAAGAGACCCAGTACTTC
TRBJ2-2 | TRBV29-1 | NA | many | CSAAWGAGSTGELFF | TGCAGCGCAGCCTGGGGAGCCGGATCCACCGGGGAGCTGTTTTTT
TRBJ2-7 | TRBV5-1 | NA | NA | CASRTQGQGFSYEQYF | TGCGCCAGCCGCACCCAGGGCCAGGGGTTTTCCTACGAGCAGTACTTC
TRBJ2-3 | TRBV4-2 | NA | few | CASSQGLGLRDTQYF | TGTGCCAGCAGCCAAGGTTTGGGGCTTAGGGATACGCAGTATTTT
TRBJ2-1 | TRBV11-2 | TRBD1 | NA | CASSSGTGERTNEQFF | TGTGCCAGCAGCTCTGGGACAGGGGAGAGAACAAATGAGCAGTTCTTC
TRBJ2-7 | TRBV5-6 | NA | few | CASTFGGNEQYF | TGTGCCAGCACCTTCGGGGGAAACGAGCAGTACTTC
TRBJ1-2 | TRBV20-1 | TRBD1 | many | CSAQLRQGAYGYTF | TGCAGTGCGCAGCTGAGACAGGGGGCCTATGGCTACACCTTC
TRBJ2-6 | TRBV24-1 | TRBD1 | NA | CATSHPAGDRGSFSNVLTF | TGTGCCACCAGTCACCCAGCCGGGGACAGGGGTTCTTTCTCCAACGTCCTGACTTTC
TRBJ1-2 | TRBV28 | NA | many | CASSVLQGRTEYGYTF | TGTGCCAGCAGTGTACTACAGGGACGGACCGAATATGGCTACACCTTC
TRBJ2-5 | TRBV5-4 | TRBD2 | few | CASSGTGTSFETQYF | TGTGCCAGCAGCGGAACCGGGACTAGCTTCGAGACCCAGTACTTC
TRBJ2-3 | TRBV11-2 | TRBD2 | many | CASSLLAGHTDTQYF | TGTGCCAGCAGCTTACTAGCGGGGCACACAGATACGCAGTATTTT
TRBJ2-3 | TRBV9 | NA | many | CASSVQMRGSTQYF | TGTGCCAGCAGCGTCCAGATGAGGGGGAGCACGCAGTATTTT
TRBJ1-2 | TRBV6-4 | NA | many | CASSPRDYGYTF | TGTGCCAGCAGCCCCCGGGACTATGGCTACACCTTC
TRBJ2-2 | TRBV3-1 | NA | NA | CASSPFLGNTGELFF | TGTGCCAGCAGCCCCTTTCTGGGTAACACCGGGGAGCTGTTTTTT
TRBJ1-2 | TRBV5-1 | NA | few | CASSRGGLDGYTF | TGCGCCAGCAGCCGTGGGGGGCTGGATGGCTACACCTTC
TRBJ1-4 | TRBV4-3 | NA | many | CASSQEGSEGEKLFF | TGCGCCAGCAGCCAAGAAGGAAGCGAGGGTGAAAAACTGTTTTTT
TRBJ1-1 | TRBV7-9 | NA | many | CASSLMMEGSGAFF | TGTGCCAGCAGCTTAATGATGGAGGGATCTGGGGCTTTCTTT
TRBJ1-5 | TRBV29-1 | NA | few | CSVRDVHQPQHF | TGCAGCGTTAGGGACGTTCATCAGCCCCAGCATTTT
TRBJ1-1 | TRBV20-1 | NA | NA | CSARNREAFF | TGCAGTGCTAGAAACAGAGAAGCTTTCTTT
TRBJ2-1 | TRBV5-6 | TRBD2 | many | CASSQEAWRGTYNEQFF | TGTGCCAGCAGCCAAGAGGCTTGGCGGGGGACTTACAATGAGCAGTTCTTC
TRBJ2-2 | TRBV5-1 | TRBD2 | few | CASSLRGEDTGELFF | TGCGCCAGCAGCTTGCGGGGGGAAGACACCGGGGAGCTGTTTTTT
TRBJ2-7 | TRBV4-2 | TRBD2 | few | CASSQVANSGGAYYEQYF | TGTGCCAGCAGCCAAGTGGCCAATAGCGGGGGAGCTTACTACGAGCAGTACTTC
TRBJ1-1 | TRBV9 | TRBD1 | few | CASSVEGQGFGTEAFF | TGTGCCAGCAGCGTAGAGGGACAGGGGTTCGGTACTGAAGCTTTCTTT